Below are 2 T cell receptor beta chains sequenced from a single sample in a study of control samples from healthy donors and cancer patients. The table came from immunoSEQ multiplex PCR; TCRdb's copy has only in-frame clones and leaves some out. The sample contains tens of thousands of clones, around 91% of which appear only once. Sequencing was performed on blood. These receptors all stem from a man aged 45 to 65 in good health.

The rearrangement uses TRBV5-6 and TRBJ2-1; TRBD1 agrees at 10 bases. V was clipped by 3 bases and J by 3 bases; unmatched bases: 6. This CDR3 contains 16 residues. Looked up from germline, CDR1 is SGHDT and CDR2 is YYEEEE. Here the CDR3 reads CASSWGDRGYYNEQFF. The CDR3 DNA follows: TGTGCCAGCAGCTGGGGGGACAGGGGATACTACAATGAGCAGTTCTTC. Variable domain in full (rest from reference TRBV5-6 and TRBJ2-1): DAGVTQSPTHLIKTRGQQVTLRCSPKSGHDTVSWYQQALGQGPQFIFQYYEEEERQRGNFPDRFSGHQFPNYSSELNVNALLLGDSALYLCASSWGDRGYYNEQFFGPGTRLTVL.

V usage is TRBV10-3 and J usage is TRBJ1-2; no clear D. V was clipped by 3 bases and J by 1 base, with 3 bases between them. The CDR3 runs 12 residues. Germline V lookup: CDR1 ENHRY, CDR2 SYGVKD. CDR3 DNA: TGTGCCATCAGTGAAGATAACTATGGCTACACCTTC. Translating gives CAISEDNYGYTF.